This T cell receptor beta chain was sequenced during a study of CD8 T cells in ankylosing spondylitis. Preparation of TCR beta libraries was done by quantitative 5'-RACE with molecular barcodes. TCRdb re-called the 5' RACE reads through MiXCR, storing one row per CDR3 protein. The repertoire holds 30,000 to 45,000 distinct CDR3 sequences, with about 9.3% as singletons. V shed 3 bases and J shed 6 bases, with 12 bases lying between them. The CDR3 covers 13 residues. Germline CDR1 reads LNHDA; CDR2 reads SQIVND (reference sequence). The material sequenced was blood, either unsorted or a sorted T cell fraction (not recorded which). The gene calls are TRBV19 and TRBJ2-7; tentatively, D is TRBD1 (6 bases). The source is a male donor with ankylosing spondylitis or in good health (not recorded which). CDR3 DNA: TGTGCCAGTAGTATCTACAGGGCCAGCGAGCAGTACTTC. Its protein is CASSIYRASEQYF.